This TCR beta chain was obtained from a study of patients and donors after allogeneic stem cell transplantation. Trimming shortened V by 7 bases and J by 4 bases, and 10 bases separated the two germline ends. CDR3 length: 13 residues. Germline CDR1 reads LNHDA; CDR2 reads SQIVND (reference sequence). MiXCR, run by TCRdb on the RT-PCR reads, gives a single entry per CDR3 protein. This repertoire shows approximately 160,000 distinct CDR3 sequences, approximately 25% found once; its top ten account for more than 25%. This clonotype was detected only a few times. This sequence joins TRBV19 and TRBJ1-4; tentatively, D is TRBD1 (6 bases). This receptor was identified in a human donor who was either an allogeneic HSCT recipient or a stem cell or donor lymphocyte infusion donor (not recorded which). It is not recorded whose cells these are; they may come from a transplant donor. Sequencing input: blood, either unsorted or a sorted T cell fraction (not recorded which). The CDR3 nucleotides read TGTGCCAGTATGGGGGCAGTTAATGAAAAACTGTTTTTT. It translates to CASMGAVNEKLFF.